This T cell receptor beta chain was sequenced during a study of neoadjuvant anti-PD-1 for oral cavity cancer. Study in general: Non-progressing patients received a fourth nivolumab dose near day 43, then surgery on days 50-56.

This CDR3 has 13 amino acids. Between the trimmed V and J ends, which lost 4 bases and 3 bases, there was a span of 9 bases. The V gene's germline CDR1 is WSHSY and CDR2 SAAADI. Patients were newly diagnosed with stage II-IVA oral cavity squamous cell carcinoma without prior systemic or radiation treatment. The patients had HPV-negative, locally advanced oral cavity squamous cell carcinoma. Profiled with immunoSEQ multiplex PCR; TCRdb holds only in-frame clones, not every one. This table has more than 6,500 clones, about 77% appearing once. The chain uses TRBV10-2 and TRBJ2-5; D is ambiguous. The TCR originated in a person aged 35-79 years with oral cavity squamous cell carcinoma. Sample: PBMCs, taken before nivolumab (anti-PD-1) treatment. The CDR3 DNA reads TGCGCCAGCAGTGCGCAGGTCGAAGAGACCCAGTACTTC. Protein sequence: CASSAQVEETQYF.